Below are 3 T cell receptor beta chains sequenced from a single sample in a study of T cell repertoires in cytomegalovirus infection. TCRdb ran MiXCR on the reads and lists one entry per CDR3 protein. The sample has fewer than 400,000 distinct CDR3 sequences, around 18% seen once. The sequenced material came from PBMCs. These receptors came from a human donor in good health (CMV status not recorded). Some clones in this sample may be carry-over from other donors' samples.

Only a few counts were recorded for this clonotype. V is TRBV5-1 and J is TRBJ1-1; no clear D. The CDR3 has 15 residues. V lost 4 bases to trimming and J lost 10 bases, with 23 bases between them. Germline CDR1 reads SGHRS; CDR2 reads YFSETQ. In DNA, the CDR3 is TGCGCCAGCAGCGAGTGGCCTGGCGGGCCACAAGGAGCTTTCTTT. It yields the protein CASSEWPGGPQGAFF.

This clonotype was counted only a few times. This rearrangement joins TRBV7-6 to TRBJ2-7; D is unresolved. Trimming cost V 1 base and J 5 bases, with 12 bases left between them. Germline V gene data show CDR1 as SGHVS and CDR2 as FNYEAQ. The length of the CDR3 is 14 residues. Here the CDR3 DNA reads TGTGCCAGCAGCTTAGGGTTGGAGTCCCACGAGCAGTACTTC. Translation gives CASSLGLESHEQYF.

The chain links TRBV14 to TRBJ2-3; D gene unclear. The V end lost 4 bases, the J end lost 1 base, and 12 bases lay between the germline ends. Germline V gene lookup returns CDR1 SGHDN and CDR2 FVKESK. The CDR3 has 15 amino acids. The CDR3 DNA reads TGTGCCAGCAGCCTCAACCCCGCGGGCACAGATACGCAGTATTTT. This sequence encodes CASSLNPAGTDTQYF.